These 30 T cell receptor beta chains share one sample of origin, sequenced in a study of T cells in Graves' hyperthyroidism and ophthalmopathy. RNA transcripts yielded amplified TCR beta CDR3 regions. An initial round of RT-PCR targeting the TCR CDR3 relied on the HTBI primer set. Using its own MiXCR run on the multiplex PCR reads, TCRdb lists one record per CDR3 protein. The table shows about 560,000 distinct CDR3 sequences, with about 15% occurring only once. Material: blood. These receptors were taken from a woman aged 40-49 years with Graves' hyperthyroidism.

This clonotype was seen a handful of times. The V call is TRBV7-9, the J call TRBJ2-3; D is undetermined. CDR1 SEHNR and CDR2 FQNEAQ come from the germline V gene (reference sequence). The CDR3 extends over 15 amino acids. Trimming left V 2 bases short and J 0 bases short, with 9 bases between. This CDR3 is CASSLFQASTDTQYF. As DNA, the CDR3 is TGTGCCAGCAGCTTATTTCAGGCGAGCACAGATACGCAGTATTTT.

This clonotype was detected ten times or more. The V call is TRBV20-1, the J call TRBJ1-1, with D unclear. Germline CDR1 reads DFQATT; CDR2 reads SNEGSKA (reference sequence). The CDR3 covers 14 residues. V was shortened by 0 bases and J by 4 bases, with 12 bases between the two germline ends. CDR3 amino acids: CSAREPNEVTEAFF. The CDR3 coding sequence is TGCAGTGCTAGAGAACCGAATGAGGTCACTGAAGCTTTCTTT.

The table lists this clonotype with many counts. The V and J genes are TRBV11-3 and TRBJ1-1, with D unresolved. Germline V gene sequence: CDR1 SGHNT, CDR2 YENEEA. The length of the CDR3 is 14 residues. V lost 5 bases and J 1 base, leaving 11 bases between the germline ends. The CDR3 loop reads CASSPARQNTEAFF. Here the CDR3 DNA reads TGTGCCAGCAGCCCCGCTCGACAGAACACTGAAGCTTTCTTT.

The chain employs TRBV30 and TRBJ1-2; 7 bases fit TRBD1. Germline assignment: CDR1 GTSNPN and CDR2 SVGIG (reference sequence). This CDR3 contains 14 residues. V lost 2 bases, J lost 5 bases, and 8 bases stayed unmatched. Here the CDR3 reads CAWSTNRGQYGYTF. The CDR3 DNA reads TGTGCCTGGAGTACTAACAGGGGCCAATATGGCTACACCTTC.

The chain is built from TRBV5-1 and TRBJ2-7; 9 nucleotides align to TRBD2. The CDR3 covers 14 residues. V was pared by 4 bases and J by 4 bases, with 6 bases of the junction left unmatched. CDR1 and CDR2 (germline): SGHRS, YFSETQ. DNA for the CDR3: TGCGCCAGCAGCCATAGCGGGAGTCGGTACGAGCAGTACTTC. It encodes CASSHSGSRYEQYF.

In this sample, this clonotype turned up many times. This rearrangement joins TRBV6-1 to TRBJ2-3, with 7 positions matching TRBD2. Germline V gene sequence: CDR1 MNHNS, CDR2 SASEGT. The CDR3 is 15 residues long. Trimming removed 3 bases from V and 0 bases from J; junction bases left unmatched: 3. DNA of the CDR3: TGTGCCAGCAGTGACGGGACTACTAGCACAGATACGCAGTATTTT. Translation: CASSDGTTSTDTQYF.

The sample holds a few counts of this clonotype. V gene TRBV6-1 combines with J gene TRBJ2-3, with 9 bases lining up with TRBD1. Germline CDR1 and CDR2: MNHNS and SASEGT. The CDR3 sequence is 16 residues long. With 8 bases clipped from V and 4 bases from J, the junction kept 13 bases outside the gene matches. CDR3 in amino acids: CASGGGPGQGSDTQYF. The CDR3 region has the DNA TGTGCCAGCGGGGGGGGACCGGGACAGGGCTCAGATACGCAGTATTTT.

This clonotype was seen a few times. The chain couples TRBV11-2 to TRBJ2-7, with 9 bases aligning to TRBD2. Germline CDR1 reads SGHAT; CDR2 reads FQNNGV. With V trimmed by 3 bases and J by 4 bases, 10 bases remained unmatched. The CDR3 totals 16 residues. The chain's CDR3 is CASSLKAGGSLYEQYF. In DNA, the CDR3 is TGTGCCAGCAGCTTGAAGGCGGGAGGGAGTCTTTACGAGCAGTACTTC.

This clonotype was seen more than once but under ten times. The chain has TRBV27 and TRBJ2-2; D is possibly TRBD1 (6 bases). V was cut by 5 bases and J by 7 bases, with 17 bases left in between. The CDR3 totals 15 residues. Germline V CDR1 and CDR2: MNHEY, SMNVEV (reference sequence). CDR3 amino acids: CASSPRTDFIGELFF. In nucleotides, the CDR3 is TGTGCCAGCAGTCCTAGGACAGATTTCATCGGGGAGCTGTTTTTT.

The chain combines TRBV6-7 with TRBJ2-5; 10 bases fit TRBD2. TRBV6-7 is known as an ORF, though its function is uncertain. With V trimmed by 2 bases and J by 3 bases, 12 bases remained unmatched. This CDR3 has 18 amino acids. CDR3 sequence: CASSYALAGAKLEETQYF. The CDR3 coding sequence is TGTGCCAGCAGTTACGCCCTAGCGGGAGCAAAACTAGAAGAGACCCAGTACTTC.

Turning to this clonotype: One end of the junction varies from germline; a read error may be responsible. The chain recombines TRBV7-7 with TRBJ2-5, with a possible D match to TRBD2 (6 bases). The germline gives CDR1 SSHAT, CDR2 FNYEAQ (reference sequence). The CDR3 totals 12 residues. In DNA, the CDR3 is TGTGCTAGCAGCTCGGCGGGGGAGACCCAGTACTTC. Translating gives CASSSAGETQYF. The entire variable domain, with the rest obtained from reference TRBV7-7 and TRBJ2-5, is as follows: GAGVSQSPRYKVTKRGQDVTLRCDPISSHATLYWYQQALGQGPEFLTYFNYEAQPDKSGLPSDRFSAERPEGSISTLTIQRTEQRDSAMYRCASSSAGETQYFGPGTRLLVL.

The chain employs TRBV4-1 and TRBJ2-3; TRBD1 is a possible D gene (5 bases). This CDR3 region has 16 residues. The germline V gene encodes CDR1 MGHRA and CDR2 YSYEKL. Trimming cost V 0 bases and J 1 base, with 11 bases left between them. The CDR3 loop is CASSQERGAGTDTQYF. For the CDR3, the DNA is TGCGCCAGCAGCCAAGAAAGGGGTGCAGGCACAGATACGCAGTATTTT.

The V call is TRBV20-1, the J call TRBJ2-1, with 8 bases that match TRBD2. Germline assignment: CDR1 DFQATT and CDR2 SNEGSKA (reference sequence). The length of the CDR3 is 14 residues. V lost 7 bases, J lost 2 bases, and 7 bases stayed unmatched. CDR3 region: CSVELAEAYNEQFF. The CDR3 nucleotides read TGCAGTGTTGAACTAGCGGAGGCCTACAATGAGCAGTTCTTC.

There are many counts of this clonotype. The CDR3 DNA sequence: TGTGCCAGCAGTCCGCTCGGCCCCACGACAGGGGGCGTGGGGAATGAGCAGTTCTTC. This codes for CASSPLGPTTGGVGNEQFF. The rearrangement uses TRBV28 and TRBJ2-1; 10 nucleotides match TRBD1. J was trimmed by 7 bases and V by 5 bases; bases with no gene match: 20. The CDR3 contains 19 residues. Germline V CDR1 and CDR2: MDHEN, SYDVKM.

In this sample, this clonotype turned up many times. The rearrangement uses TRBV28 and TRBJ2-7, with 10 bases lining up with TRBD1. This CDR3 spans 15 amino acids. CDR1 and CDR2 (germline): MDHEN, SYDVKM. The V and J ends lost 5 bases and 5 bases, in that order; junction bases with no gene match: 9. The CDR3 is CASSIGTGEGDEQYF. For the CDR3, the DNA is TGTGCCAGCAGTATAGGGACAGGGGAGGGTGACGAGCAGTACTTC.

The V call is TRBV4-1, the J call TRBJ1-2; tentative D call: TRBD1 (5 bases). V was cut by 2 bases and J by 3 bases, with 13 bases left in between. Germline loops: CDR1 MGHRA, CDR2 YSYEKL. The CDR3 is made up of 15 amino acids. CDR3: CASSQQGWGDYGYTF. CDR3 nucleotides: TGCGCCAGCAGCCAACAGGGTTGGGGCGACTATGGCTACACCTTC.

Ten or more counts support this clonotype. V is TRBV3-1 and J is TRBJ1-2; D is unclear. The CDR3 is 11 amino acids. Trimming shortened V by 1 base and J by 7 bases, and 4 bases separated the two germline ends. Per germline, CDR1 LGHDT and CDR2 YNNKEL (reference sequence). DNA of the CDR3: TGTGCCAGCAGCCAAGTGGGTGGCTACACCTTC. It yields the protein CASSQVGGYTF.

This chain uses TRBV6-1 with TRBJ1-5; TRBD1 matches at 7 bases. The V gene end was trimmed by 7 bases and the J gene end by 6 bases; junction bases not matched to a gene: 9. The length of the CDR3 is 14 residues. The germline CDR1 and CDR2 sequences are MNHNS and SASEGT. The CDR3 DNA is TGTGCCAGCACCCCCGAACAGGGGCTTCAGCCCCAGCATTTT. Translation: CASTPEQGLQPQHF.

This clonotype appeared a few times. CDR3 protein: CASSLGGGPLDNEQFF. The DNA of the CDR3 is TGTGCCAGCAGTTTAGGGGGGGGCCCCCTTGACAATGAGCAGTTCTTC. This chain links TRBV27 with TRBJ2-1, with D possibly matching TRBD2 (7 bases). The germline V gene encodes CDR1 MNHEY and CDR2 SMNVEV (reference sequence). CDR3 length: 16 amino acids. V lost 2 bases and J lost 5, with 16 bases in between.

This clonotype was recorded many times. The V gene is TRBV30, the J gene TRBJ1-2; D gene uncertain. Germline V gives CDR1 GTSNPN, CDR2 SVGIG (reference sequence). This CDR3 has 15 amino acids. The V end was cut by 1 base, the J end by 3 bases, with 15 bases between. In DNA form, the CDR3 reads TGTGCCTGGAGTGGACAACCAGTATGGGACTATGGCTACACCTTC. Amino acids: CAWSGQPVWDYGYTF. Combining the CDR3 with reference TRBV30 and TRBJ1-2 gives the whole variable domain SQTIHQWPATLVQPVGSPLSLECTVEGTSNPNLYWYRQAAGRGLQLLFYSVGIGQISSEVPQNLSASRPQDRQFILSSKKLLLSDSGFYLCAWSGQPVWDYGYTFGSGTRLTVV.

There are many counts of this clonotype. J is TRBJ2-7 and V is TRBV7-2, with no clear D. Trimming stripped 4 bases from V and 2 bases from J, with 9 bases between. CDR3 size: 13 residues. CDR1 is SGHTA and CDR2 is FQGNSA in the germline V gene. For the CDR3, the DNA is TGTGCCAGCAGCTCGACGGTACCCTACGAGCAGTACTTC. Translated, it gives CASSSTVPYEQYF.

This chain joins TRBV20-1 and TRBJ1-1; perhaps TRBD1 as D (6 bases). Per germline, CDR1 DFQATT and CDR2 SNEGSKA (reference sequence). The CDR3 spans 14 residues. V was trimmed by 1 base and J by 1 base, leaving 10 bases between them. The CDR3 spells CSARAGAANTEAFF. CDR3 nucleotides: TGCAGTGCTAGAGCAGGGGCCGCGAACACTGAAGCTTTCTTT.

The V call is TRBV7-2, the J call TRBJ2-1; 10 bases fit TRBD2. J lost 9 bases, V lost 1 base, and 15 bases had no gene match. The CDR3 runs to 18 residues. Per the germline V gene, CDR1 is SGHTA and CDR2 is FQGNSA. CDR3 region: CASSLVTSGRGRTGEQFF. CDR3 nucleotides: TGTGCCAGCAGCTTAGTTACAAGCGGGAGGGGGCGCACCGGTGAGCAGTTCTTC.

This chain joins TRBV7-9 and TRBJ2-3; 10 nucleotides align to TRBD2. Trimming took 4 bases from V and 4 from J; bases not matched to a gene: 5. CDR1 and CDR2 from the germline V gene are SEHNR and FQNEAQ (reference sequence). The CDR3 covers 15 residues. The CDR3 spells CASSSSGRVSDTQYF. The CDR3 nucleotides read TGTGCCAGCAGCTCCAGCGGGAGGGTCTCAGATACGCAGTATTTT.

Ten or more counts support this clonotype. The chain combines TRBV2 with TRBJ1-1; D is perhaps TRBD1 (5 bases). Trimming cost V 5 bases and J 6 bases, with 19 bases left between them. Germline CDR1 SNHLY, CDR2 FYNNEI. The CDR3 runs 15 residues. The CDR3 here is CASSPGTSARAEAFF. In DNA form, the CDR3 reads TGTGCCAGCAGTCCCGGGACCAGCGCGAGGGCTGAAGCTTTCTTT. Supplemented by reference TRBV2 and TRBJ1-1, the full variable domain reads EPEVTQTPSHQVTQMGQEVILRCVPISNHLYFYWYRQILGQKVEFLVSFYNNEISEKSEIFDDQFSVERPDGSNFTLKIRSTKLEDSAMYFCASSPGTSARAEAFFGQGTRLTVV.

In its sample, this clonotype was seen many times. The gene calls are TRBV20-1 and TRBJ2-1; 7 positions match TRBD2. The CDR3 consists of 13 residues. Trimming took 2 bases from V and 6 from J; bases not matched to a gene: 4. Germline CDR1 DFQATT, CDR2 SNEGSKA (reference sequence). The CDR3 region is CSARRLAVNEQFF. The DNA for the CDR3 is TGCAGTGCTAGAAGACTAGCAGTCAATGAGCAGTTCTTC.

The chain uses TRBV20-1 and TRBJ2-7; D is perhaps TRBD1 (6 bases). The germline V and J ends were trimmed by 3 bases and 6 bases, with 12 bases remaining between them. CDR3 length: 12 residues. Germline V gene lookup returns CDR1 DFQATT and CDR2 SNEGSKA (reference sequence). Written as DNA, the CDR3 is TGCAGTGCTAGGGGACAAGGTGTCGAGCAGTACTTC. It codes for CSARGQGVEQYF.

V is TRBV5-1 and J is TRBJ2-1; 13 positions agree with TRBD2. Germline values: CDR1 SGHRS, CDR2 YFSETQ. Trimming took 0 bases from V and 0 from J; bases not matched to a gene: 12. The CDR3 is 21 amino acids. The CDR3 DNA is TGCGCCAGCAGCTTGGTTGGACTAGCGGGAGACCGAACTGTCTCCTACAATGAGCAGTTCTTC. Protein sequence: CASSLVGLAGDRTVSYNEQFF.

This clonotype has a handful of counts. The chain combines TRBV4-2 with TRBJ2-7; D possibly uses TRBD1 or TRBD2 (5 bases each). The length of the CDR3 is 14 residues. V lost 1 base, J lost 3 bases, and 10 bases lay in between. From germline, CDR1 is LGHNA and CDR2 YNFKEQ. The CDR3 here is CASSQAGPIYEQYF. As DNA, the CDR3 is TGTGCCAGCAGCCAAGCGGGACCCATCTACGAGCAGTACTTC.

The chain couples TRBV5-1 to TRBJ1-1; 7 bases fit TRBD1. The germline CDR1 and CDR2 sequences are SGHRS and YFSETQ. Unmatched junction bases numbered 6, after V lost 2 bases and J lost 8 bases. This CDR3 is built from 13 residues. The CDR3 DNA is TGCGCCAGCAGCTTCCTCACAGGGGCAGAAGCTTTCTTT. Its translation: CASSFLTGAEAFF.